Presented here are 21 T cell receptor beta chains from one specimen sequenced in a study of beta chain features in type 1 diabetes. Sequenced material consisted of expressed TCRB transcripts (all of the isolated RNA was reverse transcribed). Assay: immunoSEQ multiplex PCR; the TCRdb copy retains only in-frame clones and omits some. The data show about 220,000 clones, about 11% seen once. Sequencing used central memory CD4+ T cells from blood. Source of these receptors: a man younger than 30 in good health.

The J gene is TRBJ2-1, the V gene TRBV30; weak D call: TRBD2 (6 bases). The V gene's germline CDR1 is GTSNPN and CDR2 SVGIG (reference sequence). The CDR3 has 12 amino acids. The germline V and J ends were trimmed by 5 bases and 7 bases, with 12 bases remaining between them. CDR3 coding DNA: TGTGCCTGGGGCCCGGGAGTAAATGAGCAGTTCTTC. Protein product: CAWGPGVNEQFF. The full variable domain, completed using reference TRBV30 and TRBJ2-1, is SQTIHQWPATLVQPVGSPLSLECTVEGTSNPNLYWYRQAAGRGLQLLFYSVGIGQISSEVPQNLSASRPQDRQFILSSKKLLLSDSGFYLCAWGPGVNEQFFGPGTRLTVL.

V usage is TRBV9 and J usage is TRBJ2-1; D gene ambiguous. CDR3 length: 15 residues. V was trimmed by 0 bases and J by 6 bases, leaving 13 bases between them. CDR1 and CDR2 from the germline V gene are SGDLS and YYNGEE. Here the CDR3 DNA reads TGTGCCAGCAGCGTAGGGAATAGATCTCCCAATGAGCAGTTCTTC. Amino acid sequence: CASSVGNRSPNEQFF.

This CDR3 reads CASRVSSGRALNEQFF. The CDR3 bases are TGTGCCAGCAGAGTGAGTAGCGGGAGGGCCCTCAATGAGCAGTTCTTC. The V gene is TRBV2, the J gene TRBJ2-1; 11 bases agree with TRBD2. The trim removed 6 bases at V and 6 bases at J, leaving 10 bases unmatched. The CDR3 extends over 16 amino acids. Germline values: CDR1 SNHLY, CDR2 FYNNEI. The full variable domain, completed using reference TRBV2 and TRBJ2-1, is EPEVTQTPSHQVTQMGQEVILRCVPISNHLYFYWYRQILGQKVEFLVSFYNNEISEKSEIFDDQFSVERPDGSNFTLKIRSTKLEDSAMYFCASRVSSGRALNEQFFGPGTRLTVL.

V gene TRBV5-1 combines with J gene TRBJ1-1, with D unresolved. V was clipped by 0 bases and J by 5 bases, with 11 bases between them. The CDR3 is made up of 14 amino acids. Germline CDR1 and CDR2: SGHRS and YFSETQ. In DNA, the CDR3 is TGCGCCAGCAGCTTGGACGGCCAGTCGACTGAAGCTTTCTTT. Translation: CASSLDGQSTEAFF.

This clone came up a few times. V is TRBV4-3 and J is TRBJ2-1; 7 nucleotides align to TRBD2. Per the germline V gene, CDR1 is LGHNA and CDR2 is YSLEER. The CDR3 length is 14 residues. Trimming removed 1 base from V and 9 bases from J; junction bases left unmatched: 6. The CDR3 DNA follows: TGCGCCAGCAGCCAAGCGGGGCGGGAGAGTGAGCAGTTCTTC. As protein: CASSQAGRESEQFF.

This clone was counted between two and nine times. The chain joins TRBV2 to TRBJ1-5; possibly TRBD1 for D (6 bases). Germline V gene lookup returns CDR1 SNHLY and CDR2 FYNNEI. This CDR3 contains 14 residues. Trimming removed 5 bases at V and 7 bases at J, with 15 bases between. The CDR3 sequence is CASSPGWGQQPQHF. CDR3 sequence (DNA): TGTGCCAGCAGTCCAGGGTGGGGACAACAGCCCCAGCATTTT.

This clone was recorded many times. The chain uses TRBV2 and TRBJ2-5, with unresolved D. Germline V CDR1 and CDR2: SNHLY, FYNNEI. This CDR3 contains 14 residues. Trimming took 7 bases from V and 2 from J, leaving 14 bases between them. CDR3 sequence: CASTVFGPQETQYF. The DNA for the CDR3 is TGTGCCAGCACCGTATTCGGGCCTCAAGAGACCCAGTACTTC.

The V and J genes are TRBV29-1 and TRBJ2-7, with 7 positions matching TRBD2. Germline lookup yields CDR1 SQVTM and CDR2 ANQGSEA. This CDR3 is 15 amino acids long. V was clipped by 7 bases and J by 0 bases; unmatched bases: 12. The CDR3 DNA reads as TGCAGCGGTGCCCGTACTAGCGATAGCTCCTACGAGCAGTACTTC. Residues: CSGARTSDSSYEQYF.

This clone came up a few times. The chain is built from TRBV5-1 and TRBJ2-7, with D perhaps assigned TRBD1 or TRBD2 (5 bases each). Germline lookup yields CDR1 SGHRS and CDR2 YFSETQ. V lost 0 bases and J 6 bases, leaving 16 bases between the germline ends. This CDR3 has 15 amino acids. The chain's CDR3 is CASSLGGVPAGEQYF. Here the CDR3 DNA reads TGCGCCAGCAGCTTGGGAGGGGTCCCTGCTGGCGAGCAGTACTTC.

V usage is TRBV5-1 and J usage is TRBJ2-1; 7 bases match TRBD1. V trimming: 1 base; J trimming: 0 bases; junction bases outside the gene matches: 1. Germline loops: CDR1 SGHRS, CDR2 YFSETQ. The CDR3 covers 15 residues. CDR3 sequence (DNA): TGCGCCAGCAGCTTGCGGGACAGCTCCTACAATGAGCAGTTCTTC. Protein product: CASSLRDSSYNEQFF. The complete variable domain, with remaining parts taken from reference TRBV5-1 and TRBJ2-1, reads KAGVTQTPRYLIKTRGQQVTLSCSPISGHRSVSWYQQTPGQGLQFLFEYFSETQRNKGNFPGRFSGRQFSNSRSEMNVSTLELGDSALYLCASSLRDSSYNEQFFGPGTRLTVL.

This rearrangement joins TRBV11-2 to TRBJ2-6; D unclear. Trimming removed 1 base from V and 0 bases from J, with 7 bases in between. This CDR3 spans 16 amino acids. Germline lookup yields CDR1 SGHAT and CDR2 FQNNGV. The CDR3 is CASSLGSYSGANVLTF. CDR3 coding DNA: TGTGCCAGCAGCTTAGGGTCTTACTCTGGGGCCAACGTCCTGACTTTC.

This clone has more than one count but fewer than ten. CDR3 in amino acids: CASSFYKGGTEAFF. The CDR3 nucleotides read TGTGCCAGCAGTTTTTATAAGGGGGGGACTGAAGCTTTCTTT. The rearrangement uses TRBV28 and TRBJ1-1, with D possibly matching TRBD1 (6 bases). CDR3 length equals 14 residues. The V end lost 3 bases, the J end lost 5 bases, and 13 bases lay between the germline ends. Germline-derived CDR1 and CDR2 are MDHEN and SYDVKM.

Only a few counts were recorded for this clone. This chain connects TRBV7-2 to TRBJ2-1; 9 positions agree with TRBD2. CDR3 size: 16 residues. Trimming took 5 bases from V and 12 from J; bases not matched to a gene: 17. CDR1 SGHTA and CDR2 FQGNSA come from the germline V gene. The CDR3 DNA reads as TGTGCCAGCAGCCCCCACCGGTTAGCGGGGGCGGGGGGGCAGTTCTTC. Its translation: CASSPHRLAGAGGQFF.

This sequence joins TRBV29-1 and TRBJ1-1; 9 bases match TRBD1. Germline CDR1 reads SQVTM; CDR2 reads ANQGSEA. V trimming: 7 bases; J trimming: 4 bases; junction bases outside the gene matches: 10. The CDR3 spans 14 residues. The chain's CDR3 is CSGARDRDSTEAFF. DNA for the CDR3: TGCAGCGGTGCCCGGGACAGGGATTCCACTGAAGCTTTCTTT.

The V and J genes are TRBV29-1 and TRBJ2-5; possibly TRBD1 for D (5 bases). CDR1 is SQVTM and CDR2 is ANQGSEA in the germline V gene. The CDR3 is 14 amino acids. Deletions cut 3 bases from V and 7 bases from J, with 18 bases between. The CDR3 nucleotides are TGCAGCGTTGATGAGCAGTCCTTTCAGGGGACCCAGTACTTC. Protein sequence: CSVDEQSFQGTQYF.

This clone has more than one count but fewer than ten. The rearrangement uses TRBV5-1 and TRBJ2-1; D is possibly TRBD1 (5 bases). This CDR3 is 15 amino acids long. V shed 4 bases and J shed 0 bases, with 11 bases lying between them. Germline V lookup: CDR1 SGHRS, CDR2 YFSETQ. The CDR3 nucleotides are TGCGCCAGCAGCCCAGGGTCGAGCTCCTACAATGAGCAGTTCTTC. It translates to CASSPGSSSYNEQFF.

The sample holds a few counts of this clone. The chain recombines TRBV18 with TRBJ2-1; 9 nucleotides line up with TRBD2. V shed 6 bases, J shed 10 bases, and the junction held 19 bases outside the gene matches. Germline CDR1 and CDR2: KGHSH and LQKENI. The CDR3 covers 17 residues. CDR3 bases: TGTGCCAGCTCTACCCGACTAGCGGCGAACGCCGCGGGGGAGCAGTTCTTC. Amino acids: CASSTRLAANAAGEQFF.

This clone was seen more than once but under ten times. Other DNA sequences in this sample translate to the same CDR3. This chain joins TRBV29-1 and TRBJ2-5, with unresolved D. The CDR3 runs 13 residues. V shed 4 bases and J shed 2 bases, with 11 bases lying between them. Germline V lookup: CDR1 SQVTM, CDR2 ANQGSEA. CDR3 region: CSVGLGLQETQYF. CDR3 coding DNA: TGCAGCGTTGGGCTTGGGCTACAAGAGACCCAGTACTTC.

The V and J genes are TRBV7-9 and TRBJ2-7; D uncertain. The CDR3 sequence is 15 residues long. CDR1 SEHNR and CDR2 FQNEAQ come from the germline V gene (reference sequence). Trimming took off 7 bases at V and 0 bases at J, with 16 bases between the two ends. CDR3 sequence: CASTTTSSRSYEQYF. DNA of the CDR3: TGTGCCAGCACTACGACGAGCTCCCGCTCCTACGAGCAGTACTTC.

This clone was counted many times. The J gene is TRBJ2-7, the V gene TRBV6-1; perhaps D is TRBD1 or TRBD2 (5 bases each). The V end lost 0 bases, the J end lost 3 bases, and 15 bases lay between the germline ends. CDR3 length equals 16 residues. The V gene's germline CDR1 is MNHNS and CDR2 SASEGT. CDR3 amino acids: CASSEARTGTYYEQYF. The CDR3 bases are TGTGCCAGCAGTGAAGCGCGGACTGGGACCTACTACGAGCAGTACTTC.

This clone was counted a few times. The chain is built from TRBV29-1 and TRBJ2-3, with 15 bases aligning to TRBD2. Germline V gene data show CDR1 as SQVTM and CDR2 as ANQGSEA. V trimming: 6 bases; J trimming: 5 bases; junction bases outside the gene matches: 3. The CDR3 spans 14 residues. CDR3 DNA: TGCAGCGTAGCGGGACTAGCGGGAGGAGATACGCAGTATTTT. It yields the protein CSVAGLAGGDTQYF.